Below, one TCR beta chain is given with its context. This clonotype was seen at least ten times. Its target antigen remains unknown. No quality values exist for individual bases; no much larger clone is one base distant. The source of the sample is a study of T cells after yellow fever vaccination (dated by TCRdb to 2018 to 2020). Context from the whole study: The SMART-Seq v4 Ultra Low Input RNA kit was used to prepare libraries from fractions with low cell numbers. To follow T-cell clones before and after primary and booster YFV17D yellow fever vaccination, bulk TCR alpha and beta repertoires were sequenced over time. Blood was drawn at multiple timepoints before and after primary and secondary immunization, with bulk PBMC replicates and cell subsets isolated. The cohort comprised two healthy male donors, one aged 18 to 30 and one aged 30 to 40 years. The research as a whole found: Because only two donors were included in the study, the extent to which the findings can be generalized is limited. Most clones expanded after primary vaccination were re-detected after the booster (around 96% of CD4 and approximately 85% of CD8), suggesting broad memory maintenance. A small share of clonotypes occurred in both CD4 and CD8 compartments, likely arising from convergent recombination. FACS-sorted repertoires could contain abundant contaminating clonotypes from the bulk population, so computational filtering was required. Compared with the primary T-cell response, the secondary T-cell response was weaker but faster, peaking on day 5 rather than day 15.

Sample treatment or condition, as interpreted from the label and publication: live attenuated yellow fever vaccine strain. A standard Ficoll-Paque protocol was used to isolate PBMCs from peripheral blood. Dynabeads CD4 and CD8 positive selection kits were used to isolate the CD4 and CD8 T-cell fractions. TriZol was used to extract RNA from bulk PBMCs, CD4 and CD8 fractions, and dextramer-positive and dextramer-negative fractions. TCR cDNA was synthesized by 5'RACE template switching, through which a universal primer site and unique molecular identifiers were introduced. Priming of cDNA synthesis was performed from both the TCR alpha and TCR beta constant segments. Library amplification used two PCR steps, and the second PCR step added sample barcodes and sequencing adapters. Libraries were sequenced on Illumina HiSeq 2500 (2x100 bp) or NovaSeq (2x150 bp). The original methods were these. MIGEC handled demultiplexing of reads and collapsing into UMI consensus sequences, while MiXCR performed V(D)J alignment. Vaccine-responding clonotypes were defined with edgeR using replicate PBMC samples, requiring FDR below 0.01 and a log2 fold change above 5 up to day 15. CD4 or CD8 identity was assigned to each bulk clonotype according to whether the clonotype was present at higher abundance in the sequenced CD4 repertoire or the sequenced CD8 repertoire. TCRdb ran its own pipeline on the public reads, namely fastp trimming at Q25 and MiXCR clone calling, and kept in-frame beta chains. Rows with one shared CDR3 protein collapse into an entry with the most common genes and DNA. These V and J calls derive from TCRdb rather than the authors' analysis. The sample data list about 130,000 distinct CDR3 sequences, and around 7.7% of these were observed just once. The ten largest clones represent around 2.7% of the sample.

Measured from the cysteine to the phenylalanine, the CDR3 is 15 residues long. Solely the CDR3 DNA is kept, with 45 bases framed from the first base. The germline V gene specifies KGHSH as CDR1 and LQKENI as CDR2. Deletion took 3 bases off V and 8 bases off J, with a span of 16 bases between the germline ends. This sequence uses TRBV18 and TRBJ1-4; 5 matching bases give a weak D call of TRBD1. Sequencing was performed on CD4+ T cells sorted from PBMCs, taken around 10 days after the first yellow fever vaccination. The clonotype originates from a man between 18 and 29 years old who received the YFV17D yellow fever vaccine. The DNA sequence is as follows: TGTGCCAGCTCACCCTTTCAGGGAGCAAAGGAAAAACTGTTTTTT. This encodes CASSPFQGAKEKLFF.